Following are 22 T cell receptor beta chains from one sample sequenced in a study of CXCR3-negative and CXCR3-positive naive CD8 T cells. Notes on the study in general: CXCR3-negative naive cells had less hydrophobic TRB CDR3s than did CXCR3-positive naive cells.

Their antigens remain unidentified. cDNA libraries for TRB were generated by 5' RACE incorporating UMI labels. From its re-call of the 5' RACE reads, TCRdb lists each CDR3 protein once, without DNA. The sample's table shows approximately 90,000 distinct CDR3 sequences. The specimen was naive CXCR3+ CD8+ T cells from blood. Subset here: CD45RO-CCR7+CD27+CD95- naive CD8+ T cells expressing CXCR3 (TNR3+). These receptors all come from a human donor in good health. Some clones in this sample may be carry-over from other donors' samples.

The chain couples TRBV7-2 to TRBJ2-2. CDR1 and CDR2 (germline): SGHTA, FQGNSA. The CDR3 has 14 amino acids. The CDR3 region is CASSLVFLSGELFF.

This rearrangement joins TRBV4-3 to TRBJ2-1; absent DNA, TCRdb's TRBD2 call cannot be checked. The CDR3 length is 18 residues. The V gene's germline CDR1 is LGHNA and CDR2 YSLEER. CDR3 sequence reads: CASSQVEAGETFNNEQFF.

This chain joins TRBV25-1 and TRBJ2-7; absent DNA, TCRdb's TRBD1 call cannot be checked. From germline, CDR1 is MGHDK and CDR2 SYGVNS. The CDR3 has 17 residues. The CDR3 loop is CASSGGGQGFPSDEQYF.

This chain joins TRBV21-1 and TRBJ2-7; checking the TCRdb D call of TRBD1 is not possible without DNA. TRBV21-1 is assigned pseudogene status. The CDR3 sequence is 17 residues long. CDR3: CAVRPLGGSSSSYEQYF.

V and J are TRBV25-1 and TRBJ1-1; TCRdb's D gene call, TRBD1, goes unchecked for lack of DNA. Germline-derived CDR1 and CDR2 are MGHDK and SYGVNS. This CDR3 is built from 15 residues. The CDR3 sequence: CASSEYGGTGTEAFF.

The V gene is TRBV2, the J gene TRBJ1-5; with no DNA, the TCRdb D assignment of TRBD1 cannot be verified. This CDR3 region has 13 residues. Germline V gives CDR1 SNHLY, CDR2 FYNNEI. This CDR3 is CASSPWMSQPQHF.

The chain couples TRBV7-2 to TRBJ2-7; TCRdb gives TRBD1 as the D gene, but with no DNA this cannot be confirmed. This CDR3 spans 14 amino acids. The germline V gene has CDR1 SGHTA and CDR2 FQGNSA. The CDR3 loop reads CASSFLGTAYEQYF.

The chain has TRBV15 and TRBJ2-3; the TCRdb D gene call, TRBD2, has no DNA to confirm it. This CDR3 is built from 15 residues. The germline V gene has CDR1 LNHNV and CDR2 YYDKDF (reference sequence). Here the CDR3 reads CATSRDSGGPDTQYF. The entire variable domain, with the rest obtained from reference TRBV15 and TRBJ2-3, is as follows: DAMVIQNPRYQVTQFGKPVTLSCSQTLNHNVMYWYQQKSSQAPKLLFHYYDKDFNNEADTPDNFQSRRPNTSFCFLDIRSPGLGDTAMYLCATSRDSGGPDTQYFGPGTRLTVL.

The chain recombines TRBV12-3 or TRBV12-4 with TRBJ2-1; TCRdb names TRBD1, which stays unverified in the absence of DNA. The CDR3 totals 14 residues. The CDR3 loop reads CASTPGTSYNEQFF.

The chain uses TRBV6-4 and TRBJ2-7; TCRdb outputs TRBD2, but without DNA this stays unchecked. This CDR3 has 13 amino acids. Germline CDR1 reads MRHNA; CDR2 reads SNTAGT. This chain's CDR3 is CASNSRSPYEQYF.

The chain has TRBV13 and TRBJ2-7; TCRdb calls TRBD1, which cannot be checked without DNA. The CDR3 consists of 14 residues. Germline loops: CDR1 PRHDT, CDR2 FYEKMQ (reference sequence). The CDR3 region is CASSLGGRLDEQYF.

The chain links TRBV21-1 to TRBJ2-1; TCRdb calls TRBD1, which cannot be checked without DNA. TRBV21-1 has pseudogene status. There are 15 residues in the CDR3. The CDR3 here is CASSLQDTIYNEQFF.

J is TRBJ2-5 and V is TRBV12-3 or TRBV12-4; TCRdb calls TRBD1, which cannot be checked without DNA. The CDR3 contains 13 residues. Here the CDR3 reads CAGARDNQETQYF.

V gene TRBV10-3 combines with J gene TRBJ1-1; checking the TCRdb D call of TRBD1 is not possible without DNA. This CDR3 comprises 12 residues. Per the germline V gene, CDR1 is ENHRY and CDR2 is SYGVKD. The CDR3: CAIRRGGTEAFF.

V is TRBV7-6 and J is TRBJ2-7; TCRdb indicates TRBD1, and absent DNA this call remains unverified. CDR1 SGHVS and CDR2 FNYEAQ come from the germline V gene. The CDR3 is 17 amino acids. Here the CDR3 reads CASSSPKGEVSSYEQYF.

This sequence joins TRBV2 and TRBJ2-1. The CDR3 extends over 14 amino acids. The germline V gene has CDR1 SNHLY and CDR2 FYNNEI. Here the CDR3 reads CASSEEVGDNEQFF.

The chain is built from TRBV6-6 and TRBJ1-5. The germline V gene has CDR1 MNHNY and CDR2 SVGAGI (reference sequence). The CDR3 has 16 amino acids. The CDR3 is CASSYGFTGSNQPQHF.

The CDR3 sequence: CSVESGGRANEQYF. The V and J genes are TRBV29-1 and TRBJ2-7; the TCRdb D gene call, TRBD1, has no DNA to confirm it. CDR3 size: 14 residues. Germline loops: CDR1 SQVTM, CDR2 ANQGSEA.

The chain combines TRBV5-6 with TRBJ2-3; TCRdb returns TRBD2, unconfirmable since there is no DNA. This CDR3 has 14 residues. Germline V CDR1 and CDR2: SGHDT, YYEEEE. The CDR3: CASSGGLAGDTQYF.

The chain combines TRBV29-1 with TRBJ2-7; TCRdb outputs TRBD1, but without DNA this stays unchecked. The CDR3 runs 13 residues. CDR1 and CDR2 (germline): SQVTM, ANQGSEA. CDR3 residues: CSVAGTSPNEQYF.

V gene TRBV10-3 combines with J gene TRBJ2-1; TCRdb's assignment of TRBD2 cannot be checked, as there is no DNA. Germline V gene lookup returns CDR1 ENHRY and CDR2 SYGVKD. The CDR3 length is 13 residues. The CDR3 reads CANTGTSYNEQFF.

This sequence joins TRBV9 and TRBJ2-1; TCRdb returns TRBD2, unconfirmable since there is no DNA. This CDR3 contains 14 residues. CDR1 and CDR2 (germline): SGDLS, YYNGEE. The CDR3 region is CASSATSGRPEQFF.